The table lists the clone carrying this T cell receptor beta chain with a few counts. Its antigen is not known. The sample originates from a study of graft-versus-host responses after intestinal transplantation. Across the whole study: Recipients were all induced with anti-thymocyte globulin, then given tacrolimus and steroids for about three years. Study-level findings and limits: HvG clone declines early post-transplant were associated with peak circulating GvH levels.

Germline lookup yields CDR1 LNHDA and CDR2 SQIVND (reference sequence). The CDR3 contains 17 residues. Trimming removed 4 bases from V and 4 bases from J; junction bases left unmatched: 13. The method was immunoSEQ multiplex PCR; TCRdb's version includes in-frame clones alone and lacks a portion of them. Altogether 80,000 to 85,000 clones are present, about nine tenths being singletons, with the ten largest covering less than 0.1%. The chain couples TRBV19 to TRBJ2-3; 8 bases match TRBD1. The TCR was taken from a human donor who received an intestinal transplant. The specimen was unstimulated CD4+ T cells sorted from spleen or lymph node cells, collected before intestinal transplant. The CDR3 DNA reads as TGTGCCAGTAGTACCGGACAGGGTCTGTATCGCGCAGATACGCAGTATTTT. Amino acids: CASSTGQGLYRADTQYF.